These T cell receptor beta chains were read from a single sample in a study of cytomegalovirus exposure and HLA in healthy donors. This table comes from immunoSEQ multiplex PCR, and its TCRdb copy is limited to in-frame clones, with some not included. This repertoire shows over 150,000 clones, 65% to 85% found once; its top ten account for 3%. Sequencing input: PBMCs. The receptors shown here come from a woman aged 50 to 65 in good health and CMV-seropositive. The CDR3 runs from the conserved cysteine through the conserved F or W. The order of the fields is D gene, V gene, J gene, clone size, CDR3 protein, CDR3 DNA. D genes are given only for firm matches. The size field is filled for only some rows; it gives once, few, many or a size class.

TRBD2	TRBV25-1	TRBJ2-1	NA	CASSRAGGDYNEQFF	TGTGCCAGCAGTCGAGCGGGGGGGGACTACAATGAGCAGTTCTTC
TRBD2	TRBV15	TRBJ2-3	NA	CATSRGTSGARTDTQYF	TGTGCCACCAGCAGAGGTACTAGCGGGGCCCGCACGGATACGCAGTATTTT
NA	TRBV6-1	TRBJ1-5	NA	CASSRRGISNQPQHF	TGTGCCAGCAGCCGCAGGGGAATTAGCAATCAGCCCCAGCATTTT
TRBD2	TRBV5-1	TRBJ2-1	once	CASSTSGRYNEQFF	TGCGCCAGCAGCACTAGCGGCCGCTACAATGAGCAGTTCTTC
NA	TRBV12-5	TRBJ2-7	NA	CASGPGDEQYF	TGTGCTAGTGGCCCCGGGGACGAGCAGTACTTC
NA	TRBV28	TRBJ1-6	NA	CASSFNGRGNNSPLHF	TGTGCCAGCAGTTTCAATGGGAGGGGGAATAATTCACCCCTCCACTTT
NA	TRBV27	TRBJ1-5	NA	CASSKGGVGQPQHF	TGTGCCAGCAGTAAAGGCGGGGTTGGGCAGCCCCAGCATTTT
TRBD1	TRBV6-6	TRBJ1-6	NA	CASKDRKDSPLHF	TGTGCCAGCAAGGACAGGAAAGATTCACCCCTCCACTTT
TRBD2	TRBV6-1	TRBJ2-7	NA	CASSEPGEGGEGEQYF	TGTGCCAGCAGTGAACCCGGTGAGGGAGGGGAGGGCGAGCAGTACTTC
NA	TRBV6-5	TRBJ2-1	NA	CASSYSGGSYNEQFF	TGTGCCAGCAGTTACTCGGGGGGTTCCTACAATGAGCAGTTCTTC
NA	TRBV7-6	TRBJ2-2	NA	CASSPWTENTGELFF	TGTGCCAGCAGCCCCTGGACAGAGAACACCGGGGAGCTGTTTTTT
NA	TRBV11-2	TRBJ2-5	NA	CASSFAGETQYF	TGTGCCAGCAGCTTTGCGGGGGAGACCCAGTACTTC
TRBD2	TRBV5-1	TRBJ2-7	NA	CASSNLAGERSEQYF	TGCGCCAGCAGCAACTTAGCGGGGGAAAGGTCCGAGCAGTACTTC
NA	TRBV7-9	TRBJ1-2	NA	CASSVLAGGYGYTF	TGTGCCAGCAGCGTCCTGGCGGGGGGATATGGCTACACCTTC
NA	TRBV14	TRBJ1-6	NA	CASSQESPRNSPLHF	TGTGCCAGCAGCCAAGAATCGCCCAGGAATTCACCCCTCCACTTT
TRBD2	TRBV5-4	TRBJ2-3	few	CASSFKLAGTVTDTQYF	TGTGCCAGCAGCTTTAAGCTAGCGGGGACCGTCACAGATACGCAGTATTTT
NA	TRBV6-1	TRBJ1-1	NA	CASSVSRLREAFF	TGTGCCAGCAGTGTCTCCAGGCTACGTGAAGCTTTCTTT
TRBD2	TRBV7-9	TRBJ2-7	NA	CASSLGTLATPYEQYF	TGTGCCAGCAGCTTAGGGACACTAGCGACACCCTACGAGCAGTACTTC
TRBD2	TRBV5-6	TRBJ2-2	NA	CASSWGGLATGELFF	TGTGCCAGCAGCTGGGGGGGACTAGCGACCGGGGAGCTGTTTTTT
NA	TRBV19	TRBJ1-1	NA	CASSFGGDYTEAFF	TGTGCCAGTAGTTTTGGAGGGGACTACACTGAAGCTTTCTTT
TRBD1	TRBV7-9	TRBJ2-7	NA	CASSLGGQGYEQYF	TGTGCCAGCAGCTTGGGGGGACAGGGCTACGAGCAGTACTTC
TRBD2	TRBV5-4	TRBJ2-4	NA	CASSLAAGDTNIQYF	TGTGCCAGCAGCTTGGCAGCGGGGGATACAAACATTCAGTACTTC
TRBD1	TRBV9	TRBJ1-1	few	CASSGGQGFPNTEAFF	TGTGCCAGCAGCGGGGGACAGGGATTTCCGAACACTGAAGCTTTCTTT
TRBD1	TRBV14	TRBJ1-2	NA	CASSQYLRTGTNYGYTF	TGTGCCAGCAGCCAATACCTCCGGACAGGGACTAACTATGGCTACACCTTC
NA	TRBV27	TRBJ1-6	NA	CASSAGESSPLHF	TGTGCCAGCAGTGCAGGGGAGAGTTCACCCCTCCACTTT
TRBD1	TRBV5-1	TRBJ1-3	NA	CASSSLQGLSSGNTIYF	TGCGCCAGCAGCTCCCTACAGGGGTTAAGCTCTGGAAACACCATATATTTT
NA	TRBV19	TRBJ2-5	NA	CASSMGHQETQYF	TGTGCCAGTAGTATGGGACATCAAGAGACCCAGTACTTC
TRBD2	TRBV7-3	TRBJ2-5	NA	CASSRGGEETQYF	TGTGCCAGCAGCCGCGGGGGGGAAGAGACCCAGTACTTC
TRBD1	TRBV5-5	TRBJ1-5	NA	CASSLTGVNQPQHF	TGTGCCAGCAGCCTGACAGGGGTCAATCAGCCCCAGCATTTT
NA	TRBV9	TRBJ2-3	NA	CASSVGAGTDTQYF	TGTGCCAGCAGCGTAGGGGCAGGGACAGATACGCAGTATTTT
TRBD2	TRBV15	TRBJ2-1	NA	CATSIPTSGGAGEQFF	TGTGCCACCAGCATCCCGACTAGCGGGGGGGCCGGTGAGCAGTTCTTC
TRBD1	TRBV13	TRBJ2-3	NA	CASSSRQGVVGYTDTQYF	TGTGCCAGCAGCTCCAGACAGGGAGTAGTTGGGTATACAGATACGCAGTATTTT
NA	TRBV15	TRBJ2-1	NA	CATSRDRQGGHEQFF	TGTGCCACCAGCAGAGATCGGCAGGGGGGCCATGAGCAGTTCTTC
NA	TRBV5-1	TRBJ1-4	NA	CASSLIAGGFNEKLFF	TGCGCCAGCAGCCTCATCGCGGGCGGATTTAATGAAAAACTGTTTTTT
TRBD2	TRBV5-1	TRBJ2-3	once	CASRPTSADTQYF	TGCGCCAGCAGACCGACTAGCGCAGATACGCAGTATTTT
TRBD2	TRBV9	TRBJ2-1	NA	CASSVREGHLLF	TGTGCCAGCAGCGTAAGGGAGGGCCATCTTCTCTTC
TRBD2	TRBV19	TRBJ2-1	NA	CASSAGGYGNEQFF	TGTGCCAGTAGTGCGGGGGGATATGGCAATGAGCAGTTCTTC
NA	TRBV13	TRBJ1-2	NA	CASSSRYRENYGYTF	TGTGCCAGCAGCTCTCGCTACCGGGAGAACTATGGCTACACCTTC
TRBD1	TRBV18	TRBJ2-3	NA	CASSRQGRADTQYF	TGTGCCAGCTCACGACAGGGTAGGGCAGATACGCAGTATTTT
TRBD1	TRBV5-1	TRBJ2-1	NA	CASSARQGRNEQFF	TGCGCCAGCAGCGCTCGACAGGGCAGGAATGAGCAGTTCTTC
NA	TRBV10-3	TRBJ2-5	NA	CAISGTGTTPRVTQYF	TGTGCCATCAGTGGAACAGGGACTACCCCTCGAGTGACCCAGTACTTC
NA	TRBV7-8	TRBJ1-1	NA	CASSNSGDNTEAFF	TGTGCCAGCAGCAACTCAGGGGATAACACTGAAGCTTTCTTT
NA	TRBV5-1	TRBJ2-2	NA	CASSLNHNTGELFF	TGCGCCAGCAGCTTGAATCATAACACCGGGGAGCTGTTTTTT
NA	TRBV4-1	TRBJ1-5	NA	CASSQDSTGNQPQHF	TGCGCCAGCAGCCAAGATAGTACTGGCAATCAGCCCCAGCATTTT
TRBD2	TRBV4-2	TRBJ2-1	few	CASSQPGGGGYNEQFF	TGTGCCAGCAGCCAACCGGGAGGGGGGGGGTACAATGAGCAGTTCTTC
NA	TRBV7-9	TRBJ2-5	NA	CASSFTGRGWQETQYF	TGTGCCAGCAGCTTTACCGGAAGGGGTTGGCAAGAGACCCAGTACTTC
TRBD1	TRBV19	TRBJ1-4	NA	CASTPTGNSAKLFF	TGTGCCAGTACCCCGACAGGGAATAGCGCAAAACTGTTTTTT
NA	TRBV19	TRBJ1-6	NA	CASSEQVSPLHF	TGTGCCAGTAGTGAACAGGTTTCACCCCTCCACTTT
NA	TRBV7-9	TRBJ1-2	NA	CASSLQQGSYGYTF	TGTGCCAGCAGCCTCCAACAGGGTAGCTATGGCTACACCTTC
NA	TRBV5-4	TRBJ1-2	many	CASSLEDSIWLNYGYTF	TGTGCCAGCAGCTTGGAGGACAGTATTTGGTTGAACTATGGCTACACCTTC
NA	TRBV6-5	TRBJ2-3	once	CASSYSGGTQYF	TGTGCCAGCAGTTACTCAGGCGGTACGCAGTATTTT
NA	TRBV27	TRBJ1-1	NA	CASSLNRENTEAFF	TGTGCCAGCAGTTTAAACAGGGAGAACACTGAAGCTTTCTTT
NA	TRBV4-1	TRBJ1-1	NA	CASSLGQLWGNTEAFF	TGCGCCAGCAGCCTTGGACAACTCTGGGGGAACACTGAAGCTTTCTTT